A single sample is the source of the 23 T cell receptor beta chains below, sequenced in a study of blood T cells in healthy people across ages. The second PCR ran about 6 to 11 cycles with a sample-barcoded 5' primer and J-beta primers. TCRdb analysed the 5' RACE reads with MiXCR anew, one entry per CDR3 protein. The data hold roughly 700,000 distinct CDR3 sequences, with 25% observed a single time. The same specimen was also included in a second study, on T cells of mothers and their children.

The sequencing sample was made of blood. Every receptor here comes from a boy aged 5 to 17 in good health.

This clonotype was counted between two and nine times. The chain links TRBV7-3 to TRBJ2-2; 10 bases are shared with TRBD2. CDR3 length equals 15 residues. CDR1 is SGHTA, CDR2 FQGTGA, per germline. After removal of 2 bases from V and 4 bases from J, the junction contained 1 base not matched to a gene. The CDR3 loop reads CASSLLAGVTGELFF. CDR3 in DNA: TGTGCCAGCAGCTTACTAGCGGGAGTCACCGGGGAGCTGTTTTTT.

The CDR3 nucleotides read TGTGCCAGCAGCGCTTCTTACAGGGGCCCCCAAGAGACCCAGTACTTC. Residues: CASSASYRGPQETQYF. The rearrangement links TRBV7-9 to TRBJ2-1; 7 bases agree with TRBD1. Gene TRBJ2-5 matches the end of the DNA better, so the J call may be wrong. The CDR3 contains 16 residues. The V gene's germline CDR1 is SEHNR and CDR2 FQNEAQ (reference sequence).

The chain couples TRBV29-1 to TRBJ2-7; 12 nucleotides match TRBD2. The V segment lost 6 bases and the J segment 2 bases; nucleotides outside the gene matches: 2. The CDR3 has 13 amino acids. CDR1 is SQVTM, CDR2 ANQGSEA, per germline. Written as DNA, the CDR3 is TGCAGCGTGAGGACTAGCGGGACCTACGAGCAGTACTTC. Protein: CSVRTSGTYEQYF.

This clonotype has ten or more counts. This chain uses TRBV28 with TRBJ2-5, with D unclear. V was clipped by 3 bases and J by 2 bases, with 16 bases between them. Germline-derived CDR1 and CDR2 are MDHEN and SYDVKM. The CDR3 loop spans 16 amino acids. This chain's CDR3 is CASSFVLSDRQETQYF. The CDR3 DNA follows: TGTGCCAGCAGTTTTGTTCTCAGCGATAGACAAGAGACCCAGTACTTC.

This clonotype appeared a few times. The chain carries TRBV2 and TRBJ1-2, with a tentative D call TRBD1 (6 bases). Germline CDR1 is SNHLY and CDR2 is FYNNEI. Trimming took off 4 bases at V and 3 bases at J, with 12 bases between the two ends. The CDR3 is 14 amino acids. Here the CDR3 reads CASSVDSGYYGYTF. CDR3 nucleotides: TGTGCCAGCAGTGTGGACAGTGGATACTATGGCTACACCTTC.

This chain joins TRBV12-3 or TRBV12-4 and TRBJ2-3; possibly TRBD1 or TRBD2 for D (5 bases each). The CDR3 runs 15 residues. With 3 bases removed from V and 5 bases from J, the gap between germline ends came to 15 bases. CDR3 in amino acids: CASSFEGRGQDTQYF. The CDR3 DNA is TGTGCCAGCAGTTTCGAGGGGCGTGGCCAAGATACGCAGTATTTT.

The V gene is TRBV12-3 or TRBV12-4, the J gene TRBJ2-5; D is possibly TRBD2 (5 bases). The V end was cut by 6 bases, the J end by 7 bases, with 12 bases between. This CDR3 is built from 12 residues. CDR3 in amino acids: CASRVQEGTQYF. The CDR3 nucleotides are TGTGCCAGCAGGGTCCAAGAGGGGACCCAGTACTTC.

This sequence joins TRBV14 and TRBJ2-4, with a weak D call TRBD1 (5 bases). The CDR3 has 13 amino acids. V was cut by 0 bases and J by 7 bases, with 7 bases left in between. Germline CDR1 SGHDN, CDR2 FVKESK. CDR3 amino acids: CASSQEHRNIQYF. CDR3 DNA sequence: TGTGCCAGCAGCCAAGAACACAGGAACATTCAGTACTTC.

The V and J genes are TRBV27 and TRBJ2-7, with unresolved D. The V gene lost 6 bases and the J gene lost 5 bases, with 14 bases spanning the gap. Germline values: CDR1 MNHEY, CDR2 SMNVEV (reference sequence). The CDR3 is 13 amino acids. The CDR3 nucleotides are TGTGCCAGCAGAAAGTGGGCCTTCGACGAGCAGTACTTC. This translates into CASRKWAFDEQYF.

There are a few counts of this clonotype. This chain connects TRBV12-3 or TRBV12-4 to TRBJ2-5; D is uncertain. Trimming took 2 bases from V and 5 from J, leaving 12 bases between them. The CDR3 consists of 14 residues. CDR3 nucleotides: TGTGCCAGCAGTTTATACTTAGTGGATGAGACCCAGTACTTC. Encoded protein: CASSLYLVDETQYF.

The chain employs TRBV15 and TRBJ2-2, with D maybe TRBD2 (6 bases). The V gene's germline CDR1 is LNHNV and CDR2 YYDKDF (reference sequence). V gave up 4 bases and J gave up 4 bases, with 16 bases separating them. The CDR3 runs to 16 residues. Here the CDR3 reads CATSKEPGLATGELFF. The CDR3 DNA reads TGTGCCACCAGCAAAGAACCGGGACTGGCCACCGGGGAGCTGTTTTTT.

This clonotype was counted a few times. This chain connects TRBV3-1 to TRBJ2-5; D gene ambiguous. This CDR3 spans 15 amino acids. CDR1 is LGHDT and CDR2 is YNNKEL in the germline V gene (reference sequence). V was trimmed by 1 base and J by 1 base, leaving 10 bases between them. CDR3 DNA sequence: TGTGCCAGCAGCCAAGCTCCGGCCGCCCAAGAGACCCAGTACTTC. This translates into CASSQAPAAQETQYF.

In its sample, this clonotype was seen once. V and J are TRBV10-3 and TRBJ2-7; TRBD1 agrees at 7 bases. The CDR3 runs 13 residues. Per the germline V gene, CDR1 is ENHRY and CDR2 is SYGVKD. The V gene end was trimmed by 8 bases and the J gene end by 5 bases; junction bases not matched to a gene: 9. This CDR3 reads CAIGAGGVNEQYF. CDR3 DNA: TGTGCCATCGGGGCAGGGGGAGTCAACGAGCAGTACTTC.

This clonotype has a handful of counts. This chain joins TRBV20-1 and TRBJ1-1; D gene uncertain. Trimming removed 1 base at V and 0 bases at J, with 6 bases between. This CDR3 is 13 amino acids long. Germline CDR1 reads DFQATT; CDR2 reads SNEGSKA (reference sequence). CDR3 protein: CSARADLNTEAFF. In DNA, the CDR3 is TGCAGTGCTAGAGCTGACCTGAACACTGAAGCTTTCTTT.

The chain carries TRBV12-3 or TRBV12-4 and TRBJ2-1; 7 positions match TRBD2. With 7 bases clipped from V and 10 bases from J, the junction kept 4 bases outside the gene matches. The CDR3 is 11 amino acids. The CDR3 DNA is TGTGCCAGCAACGGGCGGGGGGAGCAGTTCTTC. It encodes CASNGRGEQFF.

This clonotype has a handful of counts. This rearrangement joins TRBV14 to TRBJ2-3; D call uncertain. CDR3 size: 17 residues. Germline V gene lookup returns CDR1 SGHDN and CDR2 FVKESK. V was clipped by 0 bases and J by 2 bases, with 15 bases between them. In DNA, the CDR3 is TGTGCCAGCAGCCAAGATCGATGGGCCCTCCCCACAGATACGCAGTATTTT. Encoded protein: CASSQDRWALPTDTQYF.

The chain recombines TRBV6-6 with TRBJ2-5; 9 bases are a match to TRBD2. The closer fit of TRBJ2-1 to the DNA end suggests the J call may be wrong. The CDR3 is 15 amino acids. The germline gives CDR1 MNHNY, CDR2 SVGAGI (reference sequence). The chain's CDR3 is CASSFSGGDYNEQFF. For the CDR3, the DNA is TGTGCCAGCAGTTTTAGCGGGGGAGACTACAATGAGCAGTTCTTC.

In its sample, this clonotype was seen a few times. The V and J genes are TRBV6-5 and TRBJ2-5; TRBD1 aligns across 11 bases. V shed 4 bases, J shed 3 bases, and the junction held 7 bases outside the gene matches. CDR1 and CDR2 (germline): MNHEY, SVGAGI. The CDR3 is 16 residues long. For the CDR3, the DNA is TGTGCCAGCAGTTCAACCGGGACAGGGGGGGAAGAGACCCAGTACTTC. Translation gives CASSSTGTGGEETQYF.

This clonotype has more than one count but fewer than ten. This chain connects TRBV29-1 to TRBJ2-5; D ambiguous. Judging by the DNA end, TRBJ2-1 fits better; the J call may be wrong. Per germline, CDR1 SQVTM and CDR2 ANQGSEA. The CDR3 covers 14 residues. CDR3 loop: CSVDVGPPVNEQFF. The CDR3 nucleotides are TGCAGCGTTGATGTGGGCCCCCCCGTCAATGAGCAGTTCTTC.

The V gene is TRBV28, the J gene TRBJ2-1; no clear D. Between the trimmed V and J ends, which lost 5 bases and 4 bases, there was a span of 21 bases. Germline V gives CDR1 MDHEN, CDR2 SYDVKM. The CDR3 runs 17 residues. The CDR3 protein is CASSRVRRWQQYNEQFF. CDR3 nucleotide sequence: TGTGCCAGCAGTCGCGTCCGCCGGTGGCAGCAATACAATGAGCAGTTCTTC.

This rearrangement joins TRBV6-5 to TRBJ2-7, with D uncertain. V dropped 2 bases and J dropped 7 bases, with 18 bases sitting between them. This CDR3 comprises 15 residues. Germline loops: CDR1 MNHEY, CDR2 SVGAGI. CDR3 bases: TGTGCCAGCAGTTACATAAAGGGTGGTACTCGGGAGCAGTACTTC. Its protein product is CASSYIKGGTREQYF.

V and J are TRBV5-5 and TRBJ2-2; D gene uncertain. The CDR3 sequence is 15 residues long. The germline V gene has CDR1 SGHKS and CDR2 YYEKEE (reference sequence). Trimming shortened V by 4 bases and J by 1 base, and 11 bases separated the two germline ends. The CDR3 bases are TGTGCCAGCAGCCCGGACGGAAGGAACACCGGGGAGCTGTTTTTT. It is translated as CASSPDGRNTGELFF.

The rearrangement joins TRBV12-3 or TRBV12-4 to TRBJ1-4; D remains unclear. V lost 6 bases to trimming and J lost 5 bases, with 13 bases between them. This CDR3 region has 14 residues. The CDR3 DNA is TGTGCCAGCAGCCAGGCGCCGGCAAATGAAAAACTGTTTTTT. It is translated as CASSQAPANEKLFF.